This T cell receptor beta chain derives from a study of shared clonotypes between healthy human individuals. There are 16 residues in the CDR3. Per the germline V gene, CDR1 is SEHNR and CDR2 is FQNEAQ (reference sequence). V trimming: 7 bases; J trimming: 7 bases; junction bases outside the gene matches: 15. Only in-frame clones appear in the TCRdb table, and some are missing; sequencing was by immunoSEQ multiplex PCR. The sample includes some 2 million clones, about 95% seen only once; the top ten take approximately 1.2%. Naive CD8 cells lacked CD45RO, underwent positive selection for CCR7 and left out terminally differentiated effector memory CD45RA+ cells.

This TCR came from a man between 18 and 29 years old in good health. This chain uses TRBV7-9 with TRBJ2-1; 8 bases agree with TRBD2. Sequencing was carried out using naive CD8+ T cells sorted from blood. Here the CDR3 reads CASTPLEREMMNEQFF. CDR3 nucleotides: TGTGCCAGCACCCCGTTAGAGCGGGAGATGATGAATGAGCAGTTCTTC.